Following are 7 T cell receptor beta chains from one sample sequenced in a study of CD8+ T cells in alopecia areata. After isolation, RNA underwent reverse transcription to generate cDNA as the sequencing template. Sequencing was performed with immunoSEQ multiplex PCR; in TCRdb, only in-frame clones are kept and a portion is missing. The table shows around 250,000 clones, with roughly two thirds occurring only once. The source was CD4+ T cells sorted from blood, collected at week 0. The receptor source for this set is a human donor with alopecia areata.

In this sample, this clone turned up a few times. As DNA, the CDR3 is TGTGCCTGGAGTCCTCGTCGGACACTCCCCGCCAAAAACATTCAGTACTTC. Amino acid sequence: CAWSPRRTLPAKNIQYF. The chain couples TRBV30 to TRBJ2-4, with D possibly TRBD1 on 5 matching bases. Germline CDR1 reads GTSNPN; CDR2 reads SVGIG (reference sequence). V was shortened by 2 bases and J by 1 base, with 18 bases between the two germline ends. The CDR3 consists of 17 residues.

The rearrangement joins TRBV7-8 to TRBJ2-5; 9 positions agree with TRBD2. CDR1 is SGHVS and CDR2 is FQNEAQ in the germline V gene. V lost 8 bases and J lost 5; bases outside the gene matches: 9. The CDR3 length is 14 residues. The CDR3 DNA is TGTGCCAGCCTACTAGCGGGCCGCAGGGAGACCCAGTACTTC. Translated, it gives CASLLAGRRETQYF.

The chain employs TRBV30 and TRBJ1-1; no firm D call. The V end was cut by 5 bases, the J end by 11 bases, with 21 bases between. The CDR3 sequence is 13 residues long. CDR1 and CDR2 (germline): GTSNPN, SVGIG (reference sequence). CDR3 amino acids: CAWSVRTRAWAFF. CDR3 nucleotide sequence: TGTGCCTGGTCCGTCAGGACCCGGGCTTGGGCTTTCTTT.

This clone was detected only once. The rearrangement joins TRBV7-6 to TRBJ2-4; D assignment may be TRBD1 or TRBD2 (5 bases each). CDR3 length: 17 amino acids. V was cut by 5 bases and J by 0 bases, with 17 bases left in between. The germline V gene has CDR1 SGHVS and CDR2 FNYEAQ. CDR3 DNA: TGTGCCAGCAGCCCACTGCGGGTGGGGCTAGCCAAAAACATTCAGTACTTC. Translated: CASSPLRVGLAKNIQYF.

CDR3: CASSRLAVGDEQYF. DNA of the CDR3: TGCGCCAGCAGCCGGTTGGCGGTGGGGGACGAGCAGTACTTC. The rearrangement uses TRBV10-1 and TRBJ2-7, with D perhaps matching TRBD1 or TRBD2 (5 bases each). The V end was cut by 6 bases, the J end by 5 bases, with 17 bases between. This CDR3 region has 14 residues. Germline CDR1 WNHNN, CDR2 SYGVQD (reference sequence).

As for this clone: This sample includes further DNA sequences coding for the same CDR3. In DNA, the CDR3 is TGTGCCTGGAGTGATGCCGGGGAGCTGTTTTTT. Translation: CAWSDAGELFF. The chain employs TRBV30 and TRBJ2-2; the D is unclear. The CDR3 has 11 residues. Germline V lookup: CDR1 GTSNPN, CDR2 SVGIG (reference sequence). Deletions cut 1 base from V and 6 bases from J, with 3 bases between.

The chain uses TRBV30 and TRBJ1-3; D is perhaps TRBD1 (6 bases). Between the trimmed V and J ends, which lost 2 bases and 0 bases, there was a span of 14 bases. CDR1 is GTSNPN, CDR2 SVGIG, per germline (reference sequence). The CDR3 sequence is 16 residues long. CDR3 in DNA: TGTGCCTGGAGTATCCCAGGGGACCGCTCTGGAAACACCATATATTTT. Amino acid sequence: CAWSIPGDRSGNTIYF.